The 7 T cell receptor beta chains below all came from one sample that was sequenced in a study of T cells after yellow fever vaccination. TCRdb used MiXCR to reprocess the 5' RACE reads, holding one entry per CDR3 protein. Here the sample spans 320,000 or so distinct CDR3 sequences, less than 9.5% being singletons. The sequenced sample was PBMCs, obtained more than 35 days after the first yellow fever vaccination. The origin of the receptors is a man between 18 and 29 years old who received the YFV17D yellow fever vaccine.

This clonotype was picked up many times. The chain carries TRBV5-1 and TRBJ2-3, with D tentatively TRBD1 (5 bases). CDR1 is SGHRS, CDR2 YFSETQ, per germline. CDR3 length: 13 amino acids. Between the trimmed V and J ends, which lost 7 bases and 6 bases, there was a span of 15 bases. The CDR3 DNA reads as TGCGCCAGCCAGCTTGGGGCGGCGGATACGCAGTATTTT. This encodes CASQLGAADTQYF.

The genes are TRBV7-9 and TRBJ1-2; D remains unclear. CDR1 is SEHNR, CDR2 FQNEAQ, per germline (reference sequence). V lost 1 base to trimming and J lost 0 bases, with 12 bases between them. The CDR3 is 16 residues long. CDR3: CASSLDGQLANYGYTF. In nucleotides, the CDR3 is TGTGCCAGCAGCTTAGACGGGCAGCTAGCTAACTATGGCTACACCTTC. Looking up the rest from reference TRBV7-9 and TRBJ1-2 gives the full variable domain: DTGVSQNPRHKITKRGQNVTFRCDPISEHNRLYWYRQTLGQGPEFLTYFQNEAQLEKSRLLSDRFSAERPKGSFSTLEIQRTEQGDSAMYLCASSLDGQLANYGYTFGSGTRLTVV.

The CDR3 loop is CASSAGTQRVNEQYF. As DNA, the CDR3 is TGTGCCAGCAGCGCCGGGACCCAGAGGGTCAACGAGCAGTACTTC. The gene calls are TRBV5-4 and TRBJ2-7, with D tentatively TRBD1 or TRBD2 (5 bases each). This CDR3 spans 15 amino acids. Germline V gene lookup returns CDR1 SGHNT and CDR2 YYREEE (reference sequence). Trimming removed 4 bases at V and 5 bases at J, with 19 bases between.

The chain recombines TRBV6-1 with TRBJ2-7; 7 nucleotides align to TRBD1. CDR1 and CDR2 from the germline V gene are MNHNS and SASEGT. V was pared by 6 bases and J by 2 bases, with 10 bases of the junction left unmatched. The CDR3 extends over 15 amino acids. The CDR3 DNA is TGTGCCAGCAGAATCCCGGGACAGCCAGCCTACGAGCAGTACTTC. This sequence encodes CASRIPGQPAYEQYF.

This clonotype was detected many times. This chain links TRBV6-5 with TRBJ2-6; no reliable D call. The CDR3 spans 15 residues. Trimming left V 6 bases short and J 3 bases short, with 12 bases between. The germline V gene encodes CDR1 MNHEY and CDR2 SVGAGI. CDR3 nucleotide sequence: TGTGCCAGCAGCCGCCCACAACGTGGGGCCAACGTCCTGACTTTC. It translates to CASSRPQRGANVLTF.

The chain combines TRBV6-5 with TRBJ2-5; D tentatively reads TRBD1 or TRBD2 (7 bases each). CDR3 length: 17 residues. Germline-derived CDR1 and CDR2 are MNHEY and SVGAGI. V was pared by 2 bases and J by 4 bases, with 20 bases between. This chain's CDR3 is CASSYPGGRTGSETQYF. CDR3 in DNA: TGTGCCAGCAGTTACCCGGGGGGCAGGACAGGATCAGAGACCCAGTACTTC.

The chain joins TRBV6-1 to TRBJ2-7; 8 bases are shared with TRBD2. Germline CDR1 and CDR2: MNHNS and SASEGT. J gave up 0 bases and V 5 bases, and 6 bases lay outside the gene matches. The CDR3 is made up of 15 amino acids. CDR3 DNA sequence: TGTGCCAGCAGTAAGCGACTAGCGAGCTCCTACGAGCAGTACTTC. Translation: CASSKRLASSYEQYF.